The 14 T cell receptor beta chains below all came from one sample that was sequenced in a study of identical twins. Each CDR3 protein is one row after TCRdb ran MiXCR on the 5' RACE reads. The table has some 730,000 distinct CDR3 sequences, 15% to 20% seen once. These data are also associated with another study on T cells expressing NK-cell markers.

Sequenced material: PBMCs. Every receptor here comes from a woman younger than 30 in good health.

The V gene is TRBV5-1, the J gene TRBJ2-7, with a possible D match to TRBD1 (6 bases). CDR3 length: 12 residues. With 4 bases removed from V and 6 bases from J, the gap between germline ends came to 11 bases. Germline loops: CDR1 SGHRS, CDR2 YFSETQ. The CDR3 bases are TGCGCCAGCAGCGCAACAGGGCTCGAGCAGTACTTC. This codes for CASSATGLEQYF.

The chain's CDR3 is CASSLLAGGPSNEQFF. Here the CDR3 DNA reads TGTGCCAGCAGTTTGCTAGCGGGGGGGCCAAGCAATGAGCAGTTCTTC. The V gene is TRBV12-3 or TRBV12-4, the J gene TRBJ2-1; 12 positions match TRBD2. V gave up 3 bases and J gave up 6 bases; unmatched junction bases: 6. This CDR3 is 16 amino acids long.

This chain joins TRBV2 and TRBJ2-6, with TRBD2 matching over 8 bases. CDR3 length equals 16 residues. Germline trimming cut 4 bases from V and 1 base from J; bases unmatched to any gene: 3. Per the germline V gene, CDR1 is SNHLY and CDR2 is FYNNEI. The CDR3 bases are TGTGCCAGCAGTGTGGAGCGGGGGTCTGGGGCCAACGTCCTGACTTTC. Amino acids: CASSVERGSGANVLTF.

The genes are TRBV5-8 and TRBJ2-7, with 9 bases aligning to TRBD1. Trimming removed 7 bases from V and 7 bases from J; junction bases left unmatched: 12. Germline CDR1 is SGHTS and CDR2 is YDEGEE. The CDR3 is made up of 14 amino acids. The CDR3 here is CASGPGQGVQEQYF. CDR3 DNA sequence: TGTGCCAGCGGTCCGGGACAGGGCGTTCAAGAGCAGTACTTC.

In this sample, this clonotype turned up a few times. This sequence joins TRBV5-1 and TRBJ2-3; D is unclear. Per germline, CDR1 SGHRS and CDR2 YFSETQ. Trimming stripped 2 bases from V and 2 bases from J, with 9 bases between. This CDR3 is 14 amino acids long. The CDR3 DNA reads as TGCGCCAGCAGCTTAACAGCGTTCACAGATACGCAGTATTTT. This translates into CASSLTAFTDTQYF.

J is TRBJ1-2 and V is TRBV7-8, with a weak D call TRBD1 (5 bases). This CDR3 contains 14 residues. V was cut by 2 bases and J by 8 bases, with 15 bases left in between. The germline V gene encodes CDR1 SGHVS and CDR2 FQNEAQ. CDR3 loop: CASSLFSGTRGYTF. CDR3 sequence (DNA): TGTGCCAGCAGCTTATTCTCCGGGACGCGAGGCTACACCTTC.

The V gene is TRBV12-3 or TRBV12-4, the J gene TRBJ2-1; 12 positions match TRBD2. This CDR3 comprises 14 residues. J gave up 8 bases and V 9 bases, and 8 bases lay outside the gene matches. The CDR3 reads CASFRLAGGDEQFF. CDR3 bases: TGTGCCAGTTTTAGGCTAGCGGGAGGGGATGAGCAGTTCTTC.

The rearrangement joins TRBV7-9 to TRBJ2-7; D assignment may be TRBD1 or TRBD2 (5 bases each). CDR1 and CDR2 (germline): SEHNR, FQNEAQ (reference sequence). This CDR3 region has 15 residues. V was pared by 2 bases and J by 4 bases, with 15 bases between. CDR3 sequence: CASSLWETEGYEQYF. CDR3 DNA: TGTGCCAGCAGCTTATGGGAGACAGAAGGATACGAGCAGTACTTC.

The chain carries TRBV3-1 and TRBJ2-4, with a tentative D call TRBD2 (7 bases). Trimming cost V 4 bases and J 7 bases, with 14 bases left between them. CDR3 length: 14 residues. Germline CDR1 reads LGHDT; CDR2 reads YNNKEL (reference sequence). CDR3 sequence (DNA): TGTGCCAGCAGCCCCAGGGGAGGGGACAACATTCAGTACTTC. It translates to CASSPRGGDNIQYF.

This clonotype has ten or more counts. The V gene is TRBV20-1, the J gene TRBJ1-1; no definite D call. CDR1 and CDR2 from the germline V gene are DFQATT and SNEGSKA (reference sequence). Trimming shortened V by 5 bases and J by 9 bases, and 16 bases separated the two germline ends. The CDR3 loop spans 12 amino acids. In nucleotides, the CDR3 is TGCAGTGCTCTCGGACCCCTAAATAAAGCTTTCTTT. It is translated as CSALGPLNKAFF.

The J gene is TRBJ1-4, the V gene TRBV20-1; D unclear. The V gene's germline CDR1 is DFQATT and CDR2 SNEGSKA (reference sequence). This CDR3 region has 13 residues. V lost 5 bases, J lost 4 bases, and 11 bases lay in between. CDR3 sequence reads: CSAGVGINEKLFF. CDR3 coding DNA: TGCAGTGCTGGCGTGGGGATTAATGAAAAACTGTTTTTT.

The gene calls are TRBV10-3 and TRBJ2-3; D is unclear. The V end lost 6 bases, the J end lost 4 bases, and 8 bases lay between the germline ends. This CDR3 is built from 12 residues. CDR1 and CDR2 (germline): ENHRY, SYGVKD. CDR3 sequence: CAISYEADTQYF. The CDR3 bases are TGTGCCATCAGCTACGAGGCAGATACGCAGTATTTT.

This clonotype was counted a few times. The chain combines TRBV10-3 with TRBJ2-1; 7 nucleotides agree with TRBD2. Germline V gene sequence: CDR1 ENHRY, CDR2 SYGVKD. The CDR3 is made up of 13 amino acids. The V and J ends lost 4 bases and 8 bases, in that order; junction bases with no gene match: 5. This CDR3 reads CAISGRERHEQFF. The CDR3 nucleotides read TGTGCCATCAGTGGGCGGGAGAGACATGAGCAGTTCTTC.

This clonotype was recorded a few times. The gene calls are TRBV20-1 and TRBJ2-1, with D perhaps TRBD2 (6 bases). Germline values: CDR1 DFQATT, CDR2 SNEGSKA (reference sequence). V was pared by 1 base and J by 3 bases, with 10 bases between. The CDR3 extends over 14 amino acids. Here the CDR3 DNA reads TGCAGTGCTAGAGCCCGGGAGCTCTACAATGAGCAGTTCTTC. Residues: CSARARELYNEQFF.